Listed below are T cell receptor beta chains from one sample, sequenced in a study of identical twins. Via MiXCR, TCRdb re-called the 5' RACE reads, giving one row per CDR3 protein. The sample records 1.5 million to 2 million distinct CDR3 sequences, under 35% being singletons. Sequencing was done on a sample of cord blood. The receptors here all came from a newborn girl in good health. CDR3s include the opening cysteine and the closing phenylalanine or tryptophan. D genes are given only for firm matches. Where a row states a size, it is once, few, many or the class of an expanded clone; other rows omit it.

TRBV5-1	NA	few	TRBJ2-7	CASSPRSGLEQYF	TGCGCCAGCAGCCCCCGTAGCGGTCTCGAGCAGTACTTC
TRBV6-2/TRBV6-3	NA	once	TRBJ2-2	CASSFRGRSNTGELFF	TGTGCCAGCAGCTTCCGGGGGCGATCGAACACCGGGGAGCTGTTTTTT
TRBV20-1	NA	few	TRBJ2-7	CSARPPPSYEQYF	TGCAGTGCTAGACCGCCCCCCTCCTACGAGCAGTACTTC
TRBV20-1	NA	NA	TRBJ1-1	CSASAGVGTEAFF	TGCAGTGCTAGTGCCGGGGTTGGTACTGAAGCTTTCTTT
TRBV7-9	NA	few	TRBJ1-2	CASRPGGLDGYTF	TGTGCCAGCAGGCCTGGGGGGTTAGATGGCTACACCTTC
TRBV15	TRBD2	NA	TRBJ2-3	CATSTCRGTSAPTDTQYF	TGTGCCACCAGCACCTGCCGTGGGACTAGCGCACCCACAGATACGCAGTATTTT
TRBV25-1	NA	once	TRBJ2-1	CASSSSGTPSYNEQLF	TGTGCCAGCAGTTCATCCGGGACACCCTCCTACAATGAGCAGTTATTC
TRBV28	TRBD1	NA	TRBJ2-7	CASSLRTGVSYEQYF	TGTGCCAGCAGTTTACGGACAGGGGTCAGTTATGAGCAGTACTTC
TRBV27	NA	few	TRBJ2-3	CASSPTGAAFLNTDTQYF	TGTGCCAGCAGTCCAACGGGGGCAGCTTTCCTAAACACAGATACGCAGTATTTT
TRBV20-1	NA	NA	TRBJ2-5	CSARDQGTIVRQETQYF	TGCAGTGCTAGAGATCAGGGGACTATAGTAAGACAAGAGACCCAGTACTTC
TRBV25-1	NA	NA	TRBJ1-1	CASSESQPNTEAFF	TGTGCCAGCAGTGAAAGTCAGCCAAACACTGAAGCTTTCTTT
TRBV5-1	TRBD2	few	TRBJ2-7	CASSLASGRPYEQYF	TGCGCCAGCAGCTTGGCTAGCGGGAGACCCTACGAGCAGTACTTC
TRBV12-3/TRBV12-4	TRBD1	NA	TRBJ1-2	CASSFDYRGYTF	TGTGCCAGCAGTTTTGATTACAGGGGGTACACCTTC
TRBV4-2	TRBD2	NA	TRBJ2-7	CACSQKTSGSSSYEQYF	TGTGCCTGCAGCCAAAAGACTAGCGGGAGCAGCTCCTACGAGCAGTACTTC
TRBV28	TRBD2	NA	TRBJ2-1	CASKISLGGNEQFF	TGTGCCAGCAAGATCTCACTCGGGGGGAATGAGCAGTTCTTC
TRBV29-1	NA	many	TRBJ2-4	CSVEPVGEAKNIQYF	TGCAGCGTTGAACCAGTAGGAGAAGCCAAAAACATTCAGTACTTC
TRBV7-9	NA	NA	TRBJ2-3	CASGYVALGDTQYF	TGTGCCAGCGGGTATGTCGCTCTCGGGGATACGCAGTATTTT
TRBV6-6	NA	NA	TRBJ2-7	CASSYSIEVDPGNEQYF	TGTGCCAGCAGTTACTCGATTGAAGTCGACCCGGGGAACGAGCAGTACTTC
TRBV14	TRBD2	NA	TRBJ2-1	CASSQVGGRVTNEQFF	TGTGCCAGCAGCCAAGTAGGCGGGAGGGTAACCAATGAGCAGTTCTTC
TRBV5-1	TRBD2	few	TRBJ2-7	CASSHSGTNNEQYF	TGCGCCAGCAGCCACTCCGGGACTAACAATGAGCAGTACTTC
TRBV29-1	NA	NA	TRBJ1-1	CSAITSRNTEAFF	TGCAGCGCTATAACGTCCAGGAACACTGAAGCTTTCTTT
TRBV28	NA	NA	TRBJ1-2	CASSLKAGPYGYTF	TGTGCCAGCAGTCTTAAGGCAGGGCCCTATGGCTACACCTTC
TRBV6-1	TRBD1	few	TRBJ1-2	CASSKRQQGAYGYTF	TGTGCCAGCAGTAAGCGACAACAGGGGGCTTATGGCTACACCTTC
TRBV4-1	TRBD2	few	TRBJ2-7	CASSQAPTSGDYEQYF	TGCGCCAGCAGCCAAGCCCCAACTAGCGGGGACTACGAGCAGTACTTC
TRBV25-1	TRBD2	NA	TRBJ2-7	CASSATGGLHEQYF	TGTGCCAGCAGTGCAACGGGAGGGCTCCACGAGCAGTACTTC
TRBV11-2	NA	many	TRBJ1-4	CASSLVRATNEKLFF	TGTGCCAGCAGCTTAGTCAGGGCAACTAATGAAAAACTGTTTTTT
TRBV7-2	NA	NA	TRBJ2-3	CASSEDRRADTQYF	TGTGCCAGCAGCGAGGACAGAAGGGCAGATACGCAGTATTTT
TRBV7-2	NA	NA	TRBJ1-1	CASSFSTGNTEAFF	TGTGCCAGCAGCTTCAGTACAGGGAACACTGAAGCTTTCTTT
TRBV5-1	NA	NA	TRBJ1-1	CASQETGGTEAFF	TGCGCCAGCCAAGAGACAGGCGGCACTGAAGCTTTCTTT
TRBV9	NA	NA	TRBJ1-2	CASSVDAGSYGYTF	TGTGCCAGCAGCGTAGACGCCGGTTCCTATGGCTACACCTTC
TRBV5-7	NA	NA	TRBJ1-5	CASSLFPPHSNQPQHF	TGTGCCAGCAGCTTGTTCCCACCTCATAGCAATCAGCCCCAGCATTTT
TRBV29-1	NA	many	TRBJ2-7	CSVARGYEQYF	TGCAGCGTTGCCAGAGGCTACGAGCAGTACTTC
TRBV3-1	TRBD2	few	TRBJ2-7	CASSQGHSGPYEQYF	TGTGCCAGCAGCCAAGGTCATAGCGGGCCCTACGAGCAGTACTTC
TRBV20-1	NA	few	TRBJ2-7	CSASKASVSYEQYF	TGCAGTGCTAGTAAGGCTAGCGTCTCCTACGAGCAGTACTTC
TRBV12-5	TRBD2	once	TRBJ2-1	CASGLDRLAGGYNEQFF	TGTGCTAGTGGTTTGGACAGACTTGCGGGAGGGTACAATGAGCAGTTCTTC
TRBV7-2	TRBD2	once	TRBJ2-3	CAGTRTSGIFTDTQYF	TGTGCCGGCACCCGGACTAGCGGGATCTTCACAGATACGCAGTATTTT
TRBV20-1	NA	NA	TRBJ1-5	CSARDNYGYAQPQHF	TGCAGTGCTAGAGACAACTATGGCTACGCTCAGCCCCAGCATTTT
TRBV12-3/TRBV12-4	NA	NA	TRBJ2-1	CASSGTGARDEQFF	TGTGCCAGCTCGGGTACGGGAGCCCGCGATGAGCAGTTCTTC
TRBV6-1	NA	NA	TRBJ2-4	CASSANREINEQYF	TGTGCCAGCAGCGCCAACAGGGAAATCAATGAGCAGTACTTC
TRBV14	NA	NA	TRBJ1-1	CASSQDFEGLTEAFF	TGTGCCAGCAGCCAAGATTTTGAGGGGCTCACTGAAGCTTTCTTT
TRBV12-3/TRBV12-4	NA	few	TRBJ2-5	CASSLGIAQETQYF	TGTGCCAGCAGTTTAGGAATAGCCCAAGAGACCCAGTACTTC
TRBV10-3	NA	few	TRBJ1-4	CAISDGSLATNEKLFF	TGTGCCATCAGTGATGGATCCCTTGCAACTAATGAAAAACTGTTTTTT